This TCR beta chain was retrieved from a study of molecular identifiers for immune sequencing clone quantification (dated by TCRdb to 2017 to 2018). Context from the whole study: For a replicate experiment, RNA from approximately 20,000 or 100,000 naive CD8 T cells was divided into five aliquots, of which four were sequenced. CD8 T cells were used in a methods study to benchmark molecular-identifier clustering-based TCR repertoire sequencing (MIDCIRS) and TCR RNA copy counting.

Libraries were made using PCR. These reads were obtained on a NextSeq 500. Bulk TCR libraries were made following a previously described method, with the TCR primers given in Table S5. The Qiagen AllPrep DNA/RNA kit was used to purify total RNA. Reads from multiple sequencing runs of the same library were pooled before analysis. The authors' pipeline ran thus. Reads were retained only if the reads had an exact TCR constant sequence, and the retained reads were trimmed to 150 nt and grouped according to their 12-nt molecular barcodes. Reads inside each barcode group were sub-clustered using a 15% Levenshtein threshold, and a quality-weighted consensus sequence was constructed for each RNA molecule. Non-functional sequences were filtered out, along with any lower-count sequence sitting one edit away from another sequence. On the basis of fitting two negative binomial distributions, barcode sub-clusters with fewer than 20% of the maximum read count were discarded. TCRdb trimmed the raw reads at Q25, called clones with MiXCR and kept productive beta chains. Records with the same CDR3 protein are collapsed into one entry carrying the most frequent genes and DNA. In this record, the V and J calls reflect TCRdb's handling and not the investigators' own analysis. Within this sample are over 550,000 distinct CDR3 sequences, with about 25% of them counted one time only. The biggest ten clones account for 0.78% of the sample.

Measured from the cysteine to the phenylalanine, the CDR3 is 15 residues long. Only CDR3 DNA is held: 45 bases, read in frame from base 1. The V and J ends are trimmed by 1 base and 2 bases, leaving 9 bases between them. Looking up the germline V gene (reference sequence) yields CDR1 DFQATT and CDR2 SNEGSKA. What the authors observed across the whole study: When barcode sub-clustering was omitted, TCR diversity was inflated by chimeric consensus sequences, with chimeras reaching as high as 47%. About 3 recovered TCR RNA copies per cell were obtained by modeling, versus 9 to 10 by digital PCR, implying a capture efficiency of about 30%. Even against a background of roughly 1 million naive CD8 T cells, spiked-in Jurkat TCR RNA amounting to a single cell's worth was reported to be detectable. The naive libraries included spiked-in Jurkat TCR RNA (roughly ten copies' worth), and this Jurkat TCR RNA is not part of the donor repertoire. Clones above 20 RNA copies held over 97% of molecules in CMV-specific effector cells but under 1% in naive cells. Highly expanded clone sizes could be underestimated if identical TCR molecules share a barcode.

Libraries of naive CD8 T cells were generated from about 21,000 to 970,000 sorted cells, with 10%, 30% or 50% of the purified RNA used. Naive CD8 T cells, defined as CD8+CD4-CCR7+CD45RA+, were FACS-sorted into RLT Plus buffer on a BD FACSAria II. To test detection sensitivity, Jurkat RNA equal to ten TCR copies was added to samples of about 20,000-1,100,000 naive CD8 T cells. CD8 T cells were enriched with RosetteSep CD8+ T Cell Enrichment Cocktail and Ficoll-Paque, followed by ACK red cell lysis. For this clonotype: Its antigen is currently not known. No base quality values were provided; no much bigger clone lies one nucleotide off.

The clonotype comes from a human donor in good health. Some libraries in this study had Jurkat cell RNA spiked in. Sequenced sample: naive CD8+ T cells from blood, with Jurkat cell RNA spiked in. The sample's cell subset or site label is to be understood as: FACS-sorted CD8+CD4-CCR7+CD45RA+ naive T cells. The rearranged chain carries TRBV20-1 and TRBJ1-6; the D gene cannot be named for sure. Here is the DNA: TGCAGTGCTAGAGGGGCAGGACCCTATAATTCACCCCTCCACTTT. It is translated as CSARGAGPYNSPLHF.